This passage covers 18 T cell receptor beta chains from one sample sequenced in a study of T cells after yellow fever vaccination (dated 2019 in TCRdb). The meaning of the sample's treatment or condition label: live attenuated yellow fever vaccine strain. Libraries were made using 5' RACE. Data came from an Illumina NovaSeq 6000. TCRdb ran its own pipeline on the public reads, namely fastp trimming at Q25 and MiXCR clone calling, and kept in-frame beta chains. Here each entry gathers all rows of one CDR3 protein and keeps the most common genes and DNA. Present in this sample are some 250,000 distinct CDR3 sequences, roughly 4% of which were seen just once. Of the sample, under 20% falls within the top ten clones. Sequencing was performed on PBMCs, taken 15 days after the yellow fever booster vaccination. These receptors all stem from a man aged 18 to 29 who received the YFV17D yellow fever vaccine.

The chain has TRBV5-1 and TRBJ1-2; TRBD1 is a possible D gene (5 bases). Germline-derived CDR1 and CDR2 are SGHRS and YFSETQ. V was shortened by 6 bases and J by 4 bases, with 19 bases between the two germline ends. The CDR3 totals 15 residues. CDR3 nucleotide sequence: TGCGCCAGCACGCTAACAGGCGGTTGGGCCTATGGCTACACCTTC. Translated: CASTLTGGWAYGYTF.

This clonotype was picked up many times. The chain couples TRBV21-1 to TRBJ2-4; the table's D call, TRBD1, was not checked against the DNA. TRBV21-1 corresponds to a pseudogene. CDR3 length equals 17 residues. CDR3 DNA sequence: TGTGCCAGCAGCAAAAGTGGGCAGGGACTAGCCAAAAACATTCAGTACTTC. As protein: CASSKSGQGLAKNIQYF.

This clonotype showed up many times. J is TRBJ2-5 and V is TRBV27; D unresolved. Trimming left V 4 bases short and J 5 bases short, with 17 bases between. Germline V gene sequence: CDR1 MNHEY, CDR2 SMNVEV (reference sequence). CDR3 size: 15 residues. Here the CDR3 DNA reads TGTGCCAGCAGTTCGGACGTCGGCGGATTGGAGACCCAGTACTTC. It is translated as CASSSDVGGLETQYF.

This clonotype was recorded many times. This sequence joins TRBV12-3 or TRBV12-4 and TRBJ1-1; D is possibly TRBD1 (5 bases). V shed 8 bases and J shed 2 bases, with 9 bases lying between them. The CDR3 is 12 residues long. The CDR3 DNA is TGTGCCAGCGGGACGGGCAACACTGAAGCTTTCTTT. It specifies CASGTGNTEAFF.

This clonotype was detected many times. The rearrangement joins TRBV5-4 to TRBJ2-7; 10 bases fit TRBD1. The J segment lost 5 bases and the V segment lost 4 bases, leaving 9 bases of the junction unmatched. The CDR3 has 15 amino acids. CDR1 is SGHNT, CDR2 YYREEE, per germline (reference sequence). The chain's CDR3 is CASSVWDRGMDEQYV. The CDR3 nucleotides read TGTGCCAGCAGCGTTTGGGACAGGGGCATGGACGAGCAGTACGTC.

For this clonotype: A much larger clone lies one base from this, so it may be a read error. The chain recombines TRBV5-1 with TRBJ1-1, with 7 bases fitting TRBD1. CDR3 length: 15 residues. Germline V CDR1 and CDR2: SGHRS, YFSETQ. DNA of the CDR3: TGCGCCAGCAGCTCGGGACAGACCATGAACTCTGAAGCTTTCTTT. This sequence encodes CASSSGQTMNSEAFF. The full variable domain, its missing parts supplied by reference TRBV5-1 and TRBJ1-1, is KAGVTQTPRYLIKTRGQQVTLSCSPISGHRSVSWYQQTPGQGLQFLFEYFSETQRNKGNFPGRFSGRQFSNSRSEMNVSTLELGDSALYLCASSSGQTMNSEAFFGQGTRLTVV.

This clonotype was detected ten times or more. The chain has TRBV20-1 and TRBJ2-7; D gene ambiguous. The V end was cut by 6 bases, the J end by 3 bases, with 9 bases between. The length of the CDR3 is 11 residues. Germline V gene sequence: CDR1 DFQATT, CDR2 SNEGSKA (reference sequence). CDR3 coding DNA: TGCAGTGCCCCATTTGGCTACGAGCAGTACGTC. Its translation is CSAPFGYEQYV.

This clonotype appeared many times. This chain uses TRBV20-1 with TRBJ1-1; 9 nucleotides agree with TRBD1. There are 12 residues in the CDR3. J lost 4 bases, V lost 3 bases, and 0 bases had no gene match. Germline CDR1 is DFQATT and CDR2 is SNEGSKA (reference sequence). The CDR3 here is CSARTGGTEAFF. The CDR3 region has the DNA TGCAGTGCTAGGACAGGGGGCACTGAAGCTTTCTTT.

This clonotype occurred many times. CDR3 sequence reads: CASSFRGQGNQPQHF. In nucleotides, the CDR3 is TGTGCCAGCAGCTTCCGGGGACAGGGCAATCAGCCCCAGCATTTT. This rearrangement joins TRBV7-2 to TRBJ1-5, with 8 bases matching TRBD1. The CDR3 extends over 15 amino acids. J gave up 2 bases and V 3 bases, and 3 bases lay outside the gene matches. Germline CDR1 SGHTA, CDR2 FQGNSA.

In its sample, this clonotype was seen many times. The chain carries TRBV3-1 and TRBJ1-2, with 8 bases identical to TRBD1. V lost 4 bases and J lost 8; bases outside the gene matches: 9. The CDR3 is made up of 14 amino acids. The germline V gene has CDR1 LGHDT and CDR2 YNNKEL (reference sequence). The CDR3 region is CASSLNFAGGGYTF. The DNA of the CDR3 is TGTGCCAGCAGCCTTAATTTCGCAGGGGGCGGCTACACCTTC.

This clonotype was observed at least ten times. The chain's CDR3 is CASSSEGGLSYEQYF. The CDR3 DNA is TGTGCCAGCAGTTCCGAGGGGGGCTTATCCTACGAGCAGTACTTC. The gene calls are TRBV12-3 or TRBV12-4 and TRBJ2-7; TRBD1 or TRBD2 may be the D gene (6 bases each). CDR3 length equals 15 residues. Trimming stripped 4 bases from V and 1 base from J, with 14 bases between.

This clonotype was observed at least ten times. V is TRBV28 and J is TRBJ2-7; weak D call: TRBD2 (5 bases). Germline V CDR1 and CDR2: MDHEN, SYDVKM. With 5 bases removed from V and 2 bases from J, the gap between germline ends came to 13 bases. This CDR3 comprises 14 residues. Written as DNA, the CDR3 is TGTGCCAGCAGTGGACGGAGGCCCCCCTACGAGCAGTACGTC. It specifies CASSGRRPPYEQYV.

This clonotype was counted many times. This chain links TRBV6-5 with TRBJ1-1, with 8 bases that match TRBD1. This CDR3 spans 15 amino acids. Trimming at V came to 6 bases and at J to 0 bases, leaving 6 bases not matched to a gene. Germline V gives CDR1 MNHEY, CDR2 SVGAGI. The CDR3 region has the DNA TGTGCCAGCAGATTACAGGGGGGCTTGAACACTGAAGCTTTCTTT. It is translated as CASRLQGGLNTEAFF.

This clonotype was counted at least ten times. This sequence joins TRBV20-1 and TRBJ2-1; tentatively, D is TRBD2 (5 bases). The germline V and J ends were trimmed by 6 bases and 7 bases, with 25 bases remaining between them. CDR3 length: 16 residues. Germline-derived CDR1 and CDR2 are DFQATT and SNEGSKA (reference sequence). The chain's CDR3 is CSADTEELGVRNEQFF. The CDR3 nucleotides are TGCAGTGCCGACACGGAAGAACTGGGAGTACGTAATGAGCAGTTCTTC.

This clonotype occurred many times. The rearrangement links TRBV4-1 to TRBJ2-2, with a weak D call TRBD1 (6 bases). From germline, CDR1 is MGHRA and CDR2 YSYEKL. The CDR3 has 17 amino acids. V was clipped by 0 bases and J by 5 bases, with 16 bases between them. The CDR3 nucleotides are TGCGCCAGCAGCCAAGAAAGGATGCAGGGGCCGACCGGGGAGCTGTTTTTT. Its translation: CASSQERMQGPTGELFF.

The V and J genes are TRBV12-3 or TRBV12-4 and TRBJ2-5; D gene unclear. Trimming cost V 5 bases and J 2 bases, with 12 bases left between them. This CDR3 is built from 14 residues. CDR3 sequence reads: CASSPRRVQETQYF. The CDR3 DNA is TGTGCCAGCAGTCCACGTAGGGTACAAGAGACCCAGTACTTC.

This clonotype occurred many times. The chain links TRBV28 to TRBJ2-5; D remains ambiguous. The CDR3 has 10 residues. Trimming removed 5 bases from V and 4 bases from J, with 2 bases in between. Germline-derived CDR1 and CDR2 are MDHEN and SYDVKM. CDR3 sequence (DNA): TGTGCCAGCAGTGGAGAGACCCAGTACTTC. It specifies CASSGETQYF.

This clonotype was picked up many times. The chain joins TRBV7-9 to TRBJ1-2, with D unresolved. With 3 bases removed from V and 2 bases from J, the gap between germline ends came to 7 bases. Germline CDR1 and CDR2: SEHNR and FQNEAQ (reference sequence). This CDR3 comprises 13 residues. Written as DNA, the CDR3 is TGTGCCAGCAGCTTGAGCCTCAACTATGGCTACACCTTC. Its translation: CASSLSLNYGYTF.